The 24 T cell receptor beta chains given below trace back to one sample, sequenced in a study of CD8+CD57+ T cells in acquired aplastic anemia. Both TCR beta VDJ combination and CDR3 sequence profiling were carried out. Genomic DNA was the template for this profiling. From the reads, TCRdb called clonotypes with MiXCR, one entry per CDR3 protein. The table includes hundreds of thousands of distinct CDR3 sequences, around 68% detected once. The sample was sorted CD4+, CD8+, or CD8+CD57+ T cells (not recorded which) from PBMCs. The receptor set was obtained from a human donor in good health, serving as a control.

The chain links TRBV12-3 or TRBV12-4 to TRBJ2-4; TRBD1 matches 10 bases. The CDR3 is 15 amino acids. After removal of 7 bases from V and 12 bases from J, the junction contained 15 bases not matched to a gene. The CDR3 region is CASKLDPSDRGPQYF. The CDR3 bases are TGTGCCAGCAAGCTAGATCCTTCCGACAGGGGGCCTCAGTACTTC.

V is TRBV12-3 or TRBV12-4 and J is TRBJ1-1; 8 positions agree with TRBD1. This CDR3 is built from 19 residues. Trimming at V came to 3 bases and at J to 1 base, leaving 16 bases not matched to a gene. CDR3 nucleotide sequence: TGTGCCAGCAGTTTCGGCCAACTCGACAGGGGAGGGCAGAACACTGAAGCTTTCTTT. Its translation: CASSFGQLDRGGQNTEAFF.

V gene TRBV5-1 combines with J gene TRBJ2-2; tentative D call: TRBD1 (6 bases). Looked up from germline, CDR1 is SGHRS and CDR2 is YFSETQ. Trimming stripped 6 bases from V and 7 bases from J, with 19 bases between. The CDR3 contains 15 residues. The CDR3 coding sequence is TGCGCCAGCAATCCACTAACAGGGCCCCGCGGGGAGCTGTTTTTT. It specifies CASNPLTGPRGELFF. Variable domain in full (rest from reference TRBV5-1 and TRBJ2-2): KAGVTQTPRYLIKTRGQQVTLSCSPISGHRSVSWYQQTPGQGLQFLFEYFSETQRNKGNFPGRFSGRQFSNSRSEMNVSTLELGDSALYLCASNPLTGPRGELFFGEGSRLTVL.

About this clonotype: The junction differs from germline at one of its ends, possibly a read error. The chain couples TRBV2 to TRBJ1-5; D may be TRBD1 (6 bases). From germline, CDR1 is SNHLY and CDR2 FYNNEI. The CDR3 is 15 residues long. CDR3 residues: CATSRGRGHSQPQQF. The DNA of the CDR3 is TGTGCCACCAGCAGAGGTCGGGGGCATAGTCAGCCCCAGCAGTTT.

This clonotype came up once. The J gene is TRBJ2-7, the V gene TRBV20-1, with D unclear. V shed 6 bases and J shed 11 bases, with 17 bases lying between them. The CDR3 consists of 11 residues. CDR1 is DFQATT, CDR2 SNEGSKA, per germline (reference sequence). Written as DNA, the CDR3 is TGCAGTGCGACTCCTGAGGACGTTGAGTACTTC. Residues: CSATPEDVEYF.

This sequence joins TRBV2 and TRBJ2-5; possible D gene TRBD2, 7 bases. Germline CDR1 is SNHLY and CDR2 is FYNNEI. V was clipped by 5 bases and J by 8 bases, with 21 bases between them. The CDR3 loop spans 15 amino acids. CDR3 sequence reads: CASSSGEEGGLTQYF. The CDR3 DNA follows: TGTGCCAGCAGTAGCGGCGAGGAGGGGGGGCTAACCCAGTACTTC.

The genes are TRBV11-2 and TRBJ2-6, with 8 bases aligning to TRBD1. Germline V CDR1 and CDR2: SGHAT, FQNNGV. With 3 bases clipped from V and 2 bases from J, the junction kept 0 bases outside the gene matches. This CDR3 region has 15 residues. The CDR3 nucleotides are TGTGCCAGCAGCTTGGACAGGGCTGGGGCCAACGTCCTGACTTTC. This translates into CASSLDRAGANVLTF. Supplemented by reference TRBV11-2 and TRBJ2-6, the full variable domain reads EAGVAQSPRYKIIEKRQSVAFWCNPISGHATLYWYQQILGQGPKLLIQFQNNGVVDDSQLPKDRFSAERLKGVDSTLKIQPAKLEDSAVYLCASSLDRAGANVLTFGAGSRLTVL.

This clonotype was recorded a few times. The chain joins TRBV13 to TRBJ1-2, with D unclear. CDR1 PRHDT and CDR2 FYEKMQ come from the germline V gene (reference sequence). The ends were cut back, 0 bases at V and 4 bases at J, with 15 bases in the middle. This CDR3 has 16 amino acids. The CDR3 region is CASSLGLRWSGYGYTF. The CDR3 bases are TGTGCCAGCAGCTTAGGCTTGAGGTGGAGTGGCTATGGCTACACCTTC.

This clonotype has more than one count but fewer than ten. V gene TRBV10-2 combines with J gene TRBJ2-7, with a tentative D call TRBD2 (5 bases). V was cut by 7 bases and J by 7 bases, with 11 bases left in between. The CDR3 runs 11 residues. Germline lookup yields CDR1 WSHSY and CDR2 SAAADI. Here the CDR3 reads CASTAGVEQYF. The CDR3 DNA is TGCGCCAGCACTGCGGGTGTGGAGCAGTACTTC.

The CDR3 region is CATCASGGRRNNEQFF. For the CDR3, the DNA is TGTGCCACCTGTGCCTCCGGGGGGCGTAGGAACAATGAGCAGTTCTTC. V gene TRBV24-1 combines with J gene TRBJ2-1; TRBD2 might be the D (7 bases). This CDR3 spans 16 amino acids. The V end was cut by 9 bases, the J end by 5 bases, with 22 bases between. Per germline, CDR1 KGHDR and CDR2 SFDVKD.

This sequence joins TRBV7-2 and TRBJ2-3, with 11 positions matching TRBD2. With 2 bases clipped from V and 7 bases from J, the junction kept 8 bases outside the gene matches. CDR1 SGHTA and CDR2 FQGNSA come from the germline V gene. The CDR3 is 16 residues long. The chain's CDR3 is CASSLMASGGKNTQYF. The CDR3 DNA follows: TGTGCCAGCAGCTTAATGGCTAGCGGGGGGAAGAATACGCAGTATTTT.

This chain uses TRBV29-1 with TRBJ1-1, with 8 bases fitting TRBD1. From germline, CDR1 is SQVTM and CDR2 ANQGSEA. J gave up 0 bases and V 6 bases, and 6 bases lay outside the gene matches. The CDR3 contains 14 residues. CDR3 coding DNA: TGCAGCGTCCGGACAGGGCTCATGAACACTGAAGCTTTCTTT. This encodes CSVRTGLMNTEAFF.

V gene TRBV29-1 combines with J gene TRBJ1-2, with D unclear. V was cut by 7 bases and J by 8 bases, with 20 bases left in between. Germline assignment: CDR1 SQVTM and CDR2 ANQGSEA. The CDR3 covers 13 residues. CDR3 sequence: CSAEQAHRYGYTF. The CDR3 DNA reads as TGCAGCGCCGAGCAGGCTCACCGCTACGGCTACACCTTC.

This rearrangement joins TRBV20-1 to TRBJ1-2; D gene unclear. Germline V gene sequence: CDR1 DFQATT, CDR2 SNEGSKA (reference sequence). The CDR3 is 13 amino acids. V lost 0 bases and J 8 bases, leaving 13 bases between the germline ends. CDR3: CSARDRKCEGYTF. CDR3 coding DNA: TGCAGTGCTAGAGACCGGAAGTGCGAGGGCTACACCTTC.

This clonotype was seen once. The gene calls are TRBV7-2 and TRBJ2-2, with D unclear. The CDR3 contains 17 residues. Germline lookup yields CDR1 SGHTA and CDR2 FQGNSA. Trimming removed 0 bases from V and 11 bases from J, with 22 bases in between. Here the CDR3 reads CASSLALRHDYTGELFF. The DNA of the CDR3 is TGTGCCAGCAGCTTAGCGCTACGGCACGATTACACTGGAGAGCTGTTTTTT.

The V and J genes are TRBV20-1 and TRBJ1-2; 9 positions agree with TRBD1. In germline, CDR1 is DFQATT, CDR2 SNEGSKA (reference sequence). V shed 4 bases and J 8 bases; nucleotides not matched to a gene: 8. CDR3 size: 13 residues. The CDR3 loop reads CSAIWDRADGYTF. DNA of the CDR3: TGCAGTGCTATATGGGACAGGGCTGACGGCTACACCTTC.

Details on this clonotype: Because it lacks the conserved phenylalanine or tryptophan at the end, this CDR3 is likely a read error. No DNA is shown, since the ends of the CDR3 on it are uncertain; the CDR3 is the one TCRdb lists. The rearrangement links TRBV7-2 to TRBJ2-7; the listed D gene, TRBD1, was not tested against the DNA. The CDR3 numbers 12 amino acids, ends counted. In germline, CDR1 is SGHTA, CDR2 FQGNSA. The CDR3 spells CASSSGGNTGHY.

Points on this clonotype: One end of the junction does not line up with germline, which may come from a read error. The J gene is TRBJ2-3, the V gene TRBV7-2; D is perhaps TRBD1 (7 bases). The CDR3 spans 14 residues. CDR1 and CDR2 from the germline V gene are SGHTA and FQGNSA. CDR3 nucleotides: TGTGCCAGCAGCCATGGAGGGGGCCCTACCTCGCAGCAGTTT. This sequence encodes CASSHGGGPTSQQF.

This clonotype was counted many times. The rearrangement joins TRBV6-1 to TRBJ1-5; D not resolved. This CDR3 region has 16 residues. The V gene lost 1 base and the J gene lost 0 bases, with 10 bases spanning the gap. Germline CDR1 is MNHNS and CDR2 is SASEGT. The CDR3 here is CASSEVYTDSNQPQHF. The CDR3, as DNA: TGTGCCAGCAGTGAAGTATACACGGATAGCAATCAGCCCCAGCATTTT.

The CDR3 nucleotides are TGTGCCAGCAGCGGGGTTGGGGCTACTCCCCTCCACTTCCTGACTTTC. Translated: CASSGVGATPLHFLTF. The V call is TRBV12-3 or TRBV12-4, the J call TRBJ2-6; possibly TRBD1 or TRBD2 for D (5 bases each). V was pared by 6 bases and J by 14 bases, with 26 bases between. The CDR3 has 16 residues.

This clonotype appeared a few times. The rearrangement joins TRBV7-2 to TRBJ1-1; perhaps TRBD1 as D (5 bases). Germline V gene lookup returns CDR1 SGHTA and CDR2 FQGNSA. Trimming removed 1 base from V and 5 bases from J, with 8 bases in between. The CDR3 is 13 residues long. CDR3 amino acids: CASSLVEGTEAFF. DNA for the CDR3: TGTGCCAGCAGCTTAGTAGAGGGGACTGAAGCTTTCTTT.

This clonotype showed up many times. The rearrangement links TRBV3-1 to TRBJ2-7; D is ambiguous. V lost 1 base and J lost 0, with 7 bases in between. The germline V gene encodes CDR1 LGHDT and CDR2 YNNKEL (reference sequence). The CDR3 loop spans 14 amino acids. CDR3 loop: CASSQGRISYEQYF. Here the CDR3 DNA reads TGTGCCAGCAGCCAAGGCAGGATCTCCTACGAGCAGTACTTC.

J is TRBJ1-6 and V is TRBV7-2, with D possibly TRBD1 on 6 matching bases. Germline V gene lookup returns CDR1 SGHTA and CDR2 FQGNSA. Deletions cut 6 bases from V and 7 bases from J, with 10 bases between. This CDR3 spans 13 amino acids. CDR3 DNA sequence: TGTGCCAGCAGGATGGACAGCAATTCACCCCTCCACTTT. Translated, it gives CASRMDSNSPLHF.

The rearrangement uses TRBV2 and TRBJ2-1; D gene unclear. CDR1 and CDR2 (germline): SNHLY, FYNNEI. The V and J ends lost 3 bases and 7 bases respectively, with 4 bases between them. The length of the CDR3 is 11 residues. The CDR3 sequence: CASSEENEQFF. CDR3 DNA: TGTGCCAGCAGTGAGGAGAATGAGCAGTTCTTC.